These T cell receptor beta chains were read from a single sample in a study of OX40 agonist ivuxolimab in advanced cancers. Sequenced by immunoSEQ multiplex PCR; TCRdb stores in-frame clones only, minus some. The sample yields tens of thousands of clones, roughly 94% seen once. This specimen consisted of CD4+ or CD8+ T cells sorted from blood, obtained in a trial of the OX40 agonist ivuxolimab. Every receptor here comes from an adult with an advanced solid tumor such as melanoma, head and neck, liver or kidney cancer. The CDR3 runs from the conserved cysteine through the conserved F or W. D genes are given only for firm matches. Clone size is not always given. Where it is, it says once, few, many or a class for expanded clones.

.,TRBD2,TRBJ2-2,TRBV10-1,TGCGCCAGCAGCCCGACTAGCGGGATGAACACCGGGGAGCTGTTTTTT,CASSPTSGMNTGELFF
.,TRBD2,TRBJ2-5,TRBV11-2,TGTGCCAGCAGAAAAAATAGCGGGAGAATCCAAGAGACCCAGTACTTC,CASRKNSGRIQETQYF
.,TRBD2,TRBJ2-7,TRBV6-6,TGTGCCAGCAGTTACGGACTAGCGGGGCGGGAGCAGTACTTC,CASSYGLAGREQYF
.,TRBD2,TRBJ2-1,TRBV5-8,TGTGCCAGCAGCATAGCCGGGGGGGCCCAATTGAATGAGCAGTTCTTC,CASSIAGGAQLNEQFF
.,.,TRBJ1-5,TRBV21-1,TGTGCCAGCAGCCAAGGTCGCAATCAGCCCCAGCATTTT,CASSQGRNQPQHF
.,.,TRBJ1-1,TRBV5-4,TGTGCCAGCAGCTCGCCCGGGACTTTGAACACTGAAGCTTTCTTT,CASSSPGTLNTEAFF
.,TRBD2,TRBJ2-1,TRBV18,TGTGCCAGCTCACCGGGCGGGGGGGCCTACAATGAGCAGTTCTTC,CASSPGGGAYNEQFF
.,.,TRBJ1-1,TRBV5-1,TGCGCCAGCAGCATACAGGGTAACACTGAAGCTTTCTTT,CASSIQGNTEAFF
.,.,TRBJ1-1,TRBV5-1,TGCGCCAGCAGCTTTCAGGGGCGTGAAGCTTTCTTT,CASSFQGREAFF
.,.,TRBJ2-5,TRBV6-1,TGTGCCAGCAGGGGGCCAGGGTTAGAGACCCAGTACTTC,CASRGPGLETQYF
.,.,TRBJ1-1,TRBV2,TGTGCCAGCAAGAGGTCAGAGCACACTGAAGCTTTCTTT,CASKRSEHTEAFF
.,.,TRBJ1-5,TRBV19,TGTGCCAGTAGTACCTACAGGCCAGGTAGCAATCAGCCCCAGCATTTT,CASSTYRPGSNQPQHF
.,TRBD1,TRBJ2-1,TRBV2,TGTGCCAGCAGTGAGGACAGGAGCTCCTACAATGAGCAGTTCTTC,CASSEDRSSYNEQFF
.,.,TRBJ2-4,TRBV30,TGTGCCTGGAGTGGCGGAGTGGGGCCGGCGAACATTCAGTACTTC,CAWSGGVGPANIQYF
.,.,TRBJ1-4,TRBV19,TGTGCCAGTAGTATTTATGGGGCAACTAATGAAAAACTGTTTTTT,CASSIYGATNEKLFF
once,.,TRBJ1-1,TRBV30,TGTGCCTGGAGTGTTAAAACCGGGGGCGGGACTGAAGCTTTCTTT,CAWSVKTGGGTEAFF
.,.,TRBJ1-2,TRBV5-6,TGTGCCAGCAGCTTGCTTAGACAGAACTATGGCTACACCTTC,CASSLLRQNYGYTF
.,.,TRBJ1-2,TRBV19,TGTGCCAGTAGTATTGACACCGACTATGGCTACACCTTC,CASSIDTDYGYTF
.,.,TRBJ2-2,TRBV5-1,TGCGCCAGCAGCTCGGTCGGTTCAGGGAACACCGGGGAGCTGTTTTTT,CASSSVGSGNTGELFF
.,TRBD2,TRBJ2-7,TRBV6-5,TGTGCCAGCAGTGCGAGCGGGAGCCTTGTCGAGCAGTACTTC,CASSASGSLVEQYF
.,.,TRBJ2-7,TRBV9,TGTGCCAGCAGCAGATCGGATACCATTAGATCCGAGCAGTACTTC,CASSRSDTIRSEQYF
.,.,TRBJ1-4,TRBV6-5,TGTGCCAGCAGTTCGGTTTCAACTAATGAAAAACTGTTTTTT,CASSSVSTNEKLFF
.,TRBD1,TRBJ2-7,TRBV10-1,TGCGCCAGCAGTGAGTCGGGACAGGGCTGGGAGCAGTACTTC,CASSESGQGWEQYF
.,TRBD1,TRBJ1-2,TRBV7-6,TGTGCCAGCAGCTTAGGGACAGGGGCGTCCGGGGGCTACACCTTC,CASSLGTGASGGYTF
.,TRBD1,TRBJ1-1,TRBV30,TGTGCCTGGAGTGGGGGACAGCAGAACACTGAAGCTTTCTTT,CAWSGGQQNTEAFF
.,TRBD1,TRBJ2-7,TRBV29-1,TGCAGCGTCCAGACAGGGGTAGACGAGCAGTACTTC,CSVQTGVDEQYF
few,TRBD1,TRBJ1-5,TRBV9,TGTGCCAGCAGCGCCGGGACAGGGGGCCAGCCCCAGCATTTT,CASSAGTGGQPQHF
.,TRBD1,TRBJ2-7,TRBV5-6,TGTGCCAGCAGCTTGGACAGGGGCTCCTACGAGCAGTACTTC,CASSLDRGSYEQYF
.,.,TRBJ2-2,TRBV29-1,TGCAGCGTAAGTTCCGGGAACACCGGGGAGCTGTTTTTT,CSVSSGNTGELFF
.,.,TRBJ1-1,TRBV5-1,TGCGCCAGCAGCTTGGACGGGGACACTGAAGCTTTCTTT,CASSLDGDTEAFF
.,.,TRBJ1-3,TRBV5-1,TGCGCCAGCAGCTTGGGTCAAGGAAACACCATATATTTT,CASSLGQGNTIYF
.,TRBD1,TRBJ1-1,TRBV6-1,TGTGCCAGCAGGGACAGGTTTGAAGCTTTCTTT,CASRDRFEAFF
.,.,TRBJ2-1,TRBV11-3,TGTGCCAGCAGCTTAGGACAAGACAATGAGCAGTTCTTC,CASSLGQDNEQFF
.,TRBD2,TRBJ2-1,TRBV19,TGTGCCAGTAGTATGGTGGGACTAGCGACTAGAGGGGGGAATGAGCAGTTCTTC,CASSMVGLATRGGNEQFF
.,TRBD1,TRBJ1-1,TRBV5-4,TGTGCCAGCAGCCCACGCGACAGGGTTGAAGCTTTCTTT,CASSPRDRVEAFF
.,TRBD1,TRBJ2-1,TRBV4-1,TGCGCCAGCAGCCAAGAGGAGGGACAGGGTAATAAGCAGTTCTTC,CASSQEEGQGNKQFF
.,TRBD1,TRBJ1-2,TRBV5-1,TGCGCCAGCAGCTCGACAGGGACTAACTATGGCTACACCTTC,CASSSTGTNYGYTF
.,TRBD1,TRBJ2-4,TRBV10-2,TGCGCCAGCAGTGGAGACAGGGAATCTACTCAGTACTTC,CASSGDRESTQYF
few,.,TRBJ1-6,TRBV9,TGTGCCAGCAGCTCAGGCCTTGATAATTCACCCCTCCACTTT,CASSSGLDNSPLHF
.,.,TRBJ2-7,TRBV6-6,TGTGCCAGCCGGTTGGGACCCACCGGGTACGAGCAGTACTTC,CASRLGPTGYEQYF
few,.,TRBJ1-1,TRBV18,TGTGCCAGCTCACTAAATCAGGGTGAGGCTGAAGCTTTCTTT,CASSLNQGEAEAFF
.,TRBD2,TRBJ2-5,TRBV19,TGTGCCAGTAACAAACCGGGACTAGGGGAGACCCAGTACTTC,CASNKPGLGETQYF
.,.,TRBJ2-5,TRBV29-1,TGCAGCGTTGCGGGGGGCGGGGTGCAAGAGACCCAGTACTTC,CSVAGGGVQETQYF
.,TRBD1,TRBJ2-2,TRBV7-2,TGTGCCAGCAGCCTAATTACAGGGGCGAGCGGGGAGCTGTTTTTT,CASSLITGASGELFF
.,.,TRBJ1-2,TRBV6-5,TGTGCCAGCAGTTACCAGAAAAACTATGGCTACACCTTC,CASSYQKNYGYTF